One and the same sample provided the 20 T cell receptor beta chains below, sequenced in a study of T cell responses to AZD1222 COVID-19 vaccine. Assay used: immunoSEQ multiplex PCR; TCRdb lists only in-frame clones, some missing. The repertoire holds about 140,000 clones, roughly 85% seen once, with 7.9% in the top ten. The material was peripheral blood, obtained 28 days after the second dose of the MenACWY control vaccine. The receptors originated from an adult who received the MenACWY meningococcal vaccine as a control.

CDR3 DNA: TGTGCCAGTCCTCAGGGGCACCCCAGCTCCTACGAGCAGTACGTC. It specifies CASPQGHPSSYEQYV. The gene calls are TRBV11-3 and TRBJ2-7; D may be TRBD1 (6 bases). V was clipped by 9 bases and J by 0 bases, with 18 bases between them. The length of the CDR3 is 15 residues. Germline V gene data show CDR1 as SGHNT and CDR2 as YENEEA.

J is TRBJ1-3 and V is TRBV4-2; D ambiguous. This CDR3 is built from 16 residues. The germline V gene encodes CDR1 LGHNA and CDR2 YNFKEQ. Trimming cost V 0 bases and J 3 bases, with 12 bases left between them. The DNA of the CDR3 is TGTGCCAGCAGCCAAGAGGGTCCGGGAAATGGAAACACCATATATTTT. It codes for CASSQEGPGNGNTIYF.

In DNA, the CDR3 is TGTGCCAGCACGAAGAGCGGGAACCACAATGAGCAGTTCTTC. Amino acids: CASTKSGNHNEQFF. The rearrangement uses TRBV6-5 and TRBJ2-1, with 7 nucleotides matching TRBD2. CDR1 and CDR2 from the germline V gene are MNHEY and SVGAGI. V dropped 7 bases and J dropped 5; count of bases not matched to a gene: 8. The CDR3 is made up of 14 amino acids.

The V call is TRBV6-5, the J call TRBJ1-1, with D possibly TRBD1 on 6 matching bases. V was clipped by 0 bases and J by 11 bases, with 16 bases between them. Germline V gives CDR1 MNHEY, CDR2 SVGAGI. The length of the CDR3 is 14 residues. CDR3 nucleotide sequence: TGTGCCAGCAGTTACTCAAGGGGGGGCGTAGTCGCTTTCTTT. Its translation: CASSYSRGGVVAFF.

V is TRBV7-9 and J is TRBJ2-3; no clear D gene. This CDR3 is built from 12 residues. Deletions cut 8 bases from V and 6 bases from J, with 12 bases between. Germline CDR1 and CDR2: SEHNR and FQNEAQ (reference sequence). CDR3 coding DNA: TGTGCCAGCGCCCTAGGAAGGGATACGCAGTATTTT. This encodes CASALGRDTQYF.

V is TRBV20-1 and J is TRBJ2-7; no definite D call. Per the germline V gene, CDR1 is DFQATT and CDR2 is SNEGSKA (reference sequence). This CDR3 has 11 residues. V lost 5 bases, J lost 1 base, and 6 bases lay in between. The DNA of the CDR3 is TGCAGTGCTCAAGGGTCCTACGAGCAGTACTTC. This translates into CSAQGSYEQYF.

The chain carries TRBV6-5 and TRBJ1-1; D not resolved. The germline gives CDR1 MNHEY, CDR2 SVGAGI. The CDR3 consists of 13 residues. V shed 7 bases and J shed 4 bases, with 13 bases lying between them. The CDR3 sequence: CASTPLYSTEAFF. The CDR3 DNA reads TGTGCCAGCACCCCCCTTTACAGCACTGAAGCTTTCTTT.

The CDR3 coding sequence is TGTGCCAGCAGCCCTGGGCAGGGGGCGCGGGGCTACACCTTC. Translating gives CASSPGQGARGYTF. The rearrangement joins TRBV28 to TRBJ1-2; TRBD1 matches 8 bases. J was trimmed by 8 bases and V by 6 bases; bases with no gene match: 11. The germline V gene encodes CDR1 MDHEN and CDR2 SYDVKM. This CDR3 spans 14 amino acids.

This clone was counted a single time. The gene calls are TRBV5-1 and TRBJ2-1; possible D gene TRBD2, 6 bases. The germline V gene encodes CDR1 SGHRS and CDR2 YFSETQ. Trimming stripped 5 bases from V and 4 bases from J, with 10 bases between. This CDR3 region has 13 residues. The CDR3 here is CASRLADYNEQFF. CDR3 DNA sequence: TGCGCCAGCAGACTAGCAGATTACAATGAGCAGTTCTTC. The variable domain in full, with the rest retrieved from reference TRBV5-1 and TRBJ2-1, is KAGVTQTPRYLIKTRGQQVTLSCSPISGHRSVSWYQQTPGQGLQFLFEYFSETQRNKGNFPGRFSGRQFSNSRSEMNVSTLELGDSALYLCASRLADYNEQFFGPGTRLTVL.

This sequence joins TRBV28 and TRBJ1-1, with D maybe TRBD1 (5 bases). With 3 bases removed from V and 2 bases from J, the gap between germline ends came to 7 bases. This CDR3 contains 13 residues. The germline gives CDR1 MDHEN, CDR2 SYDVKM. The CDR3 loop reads CASSFQGNTEAFF. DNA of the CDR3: TGTGCCAGCAGTTTCCAGGGCAACACTGAAGCTTTCTTT.

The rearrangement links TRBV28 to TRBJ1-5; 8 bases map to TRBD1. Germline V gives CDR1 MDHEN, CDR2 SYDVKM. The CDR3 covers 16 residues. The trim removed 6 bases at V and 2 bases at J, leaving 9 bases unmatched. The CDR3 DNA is TGTGCCAGCAGCCCTCATCAGGGGGCGGGCAATCAGCCCCAGCATTTT. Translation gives CASSPHQGAGNQPQHF.

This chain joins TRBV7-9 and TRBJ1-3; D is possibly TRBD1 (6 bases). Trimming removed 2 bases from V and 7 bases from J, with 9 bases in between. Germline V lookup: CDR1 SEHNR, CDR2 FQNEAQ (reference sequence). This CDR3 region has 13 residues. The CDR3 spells CASSLYRENTIYF. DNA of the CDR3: TGTGCCAGCAGCTTATACAGGGAGAACACCATATATTTT.

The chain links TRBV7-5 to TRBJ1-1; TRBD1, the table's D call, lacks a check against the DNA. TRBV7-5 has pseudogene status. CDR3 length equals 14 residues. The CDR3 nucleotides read TGTGTCAGAAGCGCGGGACAGGGGGGAACTGAAGCTTTCTTT. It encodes CVRSAGQGGTEAFF.

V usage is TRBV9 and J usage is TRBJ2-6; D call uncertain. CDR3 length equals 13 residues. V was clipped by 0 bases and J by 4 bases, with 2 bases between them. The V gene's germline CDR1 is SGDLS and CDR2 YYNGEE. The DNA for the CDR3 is TGTGCCAGCAGCGTAGAAGGGGCCAACGTCCTGACTTTC. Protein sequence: CASSVEGANVLTF.

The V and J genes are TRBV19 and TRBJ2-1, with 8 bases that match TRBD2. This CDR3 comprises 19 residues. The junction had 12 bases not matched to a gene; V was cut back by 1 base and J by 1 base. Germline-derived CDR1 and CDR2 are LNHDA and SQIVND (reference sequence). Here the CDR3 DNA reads TGTGCCAGTAGTATAGCCGCCCTAGCGGGCCTTACGTCCTACAATGAGCAGTTCTTC. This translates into CASSIAALAGLTSYNEQFF.

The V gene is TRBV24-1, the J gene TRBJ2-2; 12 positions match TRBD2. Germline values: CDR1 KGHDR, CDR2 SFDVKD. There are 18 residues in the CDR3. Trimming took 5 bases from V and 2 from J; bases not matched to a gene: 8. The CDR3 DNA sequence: TGTGCCACCAGTGCCCTGACTAGCGGGGGTCCTAACACCGGGGAGCTGTTTTTT. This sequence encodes CATSALTSGGPNTGELFF.

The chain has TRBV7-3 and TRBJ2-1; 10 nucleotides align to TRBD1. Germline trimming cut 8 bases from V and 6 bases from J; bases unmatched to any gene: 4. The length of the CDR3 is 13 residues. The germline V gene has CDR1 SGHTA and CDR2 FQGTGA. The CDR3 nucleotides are TGTGCCAGCGGGGACAGGGGATCCAATGAGCAGTTCTTC. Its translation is CASGDRGSNEQFF.

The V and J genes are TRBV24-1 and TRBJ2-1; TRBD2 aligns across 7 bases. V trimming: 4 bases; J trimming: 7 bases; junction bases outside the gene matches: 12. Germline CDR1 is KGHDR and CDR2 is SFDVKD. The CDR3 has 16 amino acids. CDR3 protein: CATSEALAEGMNEQFF. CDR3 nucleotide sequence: TGTGCCACCAGTGAAGCTCTAGCGGAGGGGATGAATGAGCAGTTCTTC.

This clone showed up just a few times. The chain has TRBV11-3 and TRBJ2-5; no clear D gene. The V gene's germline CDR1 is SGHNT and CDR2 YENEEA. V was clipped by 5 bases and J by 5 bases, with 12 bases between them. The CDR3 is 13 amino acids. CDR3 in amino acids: CASSRAPGETQYF. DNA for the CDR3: TGTGCCAGCAGCCGGGCCCCCGGGGAGACCCAGTACTTC.

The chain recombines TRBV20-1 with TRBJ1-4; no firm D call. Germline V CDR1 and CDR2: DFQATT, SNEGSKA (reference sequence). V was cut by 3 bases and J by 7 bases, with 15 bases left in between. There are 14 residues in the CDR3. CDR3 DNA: TGCAGTGCTAGTAGTTATCCCGGGAGTGAAAAACTGTTTTTT. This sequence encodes CSASSYPGSEKLFF.